Following are 18 T cell receptor beta chains from one sample sequenced in a study of cytomegalovirus exposure and HLA in healthy donors. Primers for the PCR totalled 60 Vbeta and 13 Jbeta. Some clones are missing from TCRdb's copy, which holds only in-frame ones; the method was immunoSEQ multiplex PCR. Of fewer than 200,000 clones listed, roughly 84% are singletons. The sample was PBMCs. The receptors here all came from a man aged 30 to 39 in good health and CMV-seronegative.

V is TRBV30 and J is TRBJ1-1; 7 nucleotides match TRBD1. V was clipped by 1 base and J by 1 base; unmatched bases: 3. CDR3 length equals 14 residues. Germline CDR1 is GTSNPN and CDR2 is SVGIG (reference sequence). In DNA form, the CDR3 reads TGTGCCTGGAGTGATAACAGGGGGAACACTGAAGCTTTCTTT. The encoded protein is CAWSDNRGNTEAFF. Complete variable domain (other parts from reference TRBV30 and TRBJ1-1): SQTIHQWPATLVQPVGSPLSLECTVEGTSNPNLYWYRQAAGRGLQLLFYSVGIGQISSEVPQNLSASRPQDRQFILSSKKLLLSDSGFYLCAWSDNRGNTEAFFGQGTRLTVV.

The rearrangement uses TRBV4-2 and TRBJ1-4; a weak D match, TRBD1 (5 bases). Trimming removed 0 bases at V and 1 base at J, with 12 bases between. Germline V gene sequence: CDR1 LGHNA, CDR2 YNFKEQ. The CDR3 runs 17 residues. The CDR3 sequence is CASSQDLQGRTNEKLFF. CDR3 DNA: TGTGCCAGCAGCCAAGATCTCCAGGGCCGAACTAATGAAAAACTGTTTTTT.

The chain couples TRBV5-5 to TRBJ1-2, with TRBD1 matching 10 bases. The germline V gene has CDR1 SGHKS and CDR2 YYEKEE (reference sequence). This CDR3 contains 13 residues. Trimming took 4 bases from V and 6 from J; bases not matched to a gene: 3. In DNA, the CDR3 is TGTGCCAGCAGCCGACAGGGGGCAGATGGCTACACCTTC. It is translated as CASSRQGADGYTF. The variable domain in full, completed from reference TRBV5-5 and TRBJ1-2, reads DAGVTQSPTHLIKTRGQQVTLRCSPISGHKSVSWYQQVLGQGPQFIFQYYEKEERGRGNFPDRFSARQFPNYSSELNVNALLLGDSALYLCASSRQGADGYTFGSGTRLTVV.

The chain combines TRBV4-1 with TRBJ1-1; the match to TRBD1 covers 10 bases. V gave up 3 bases and J gave up 3 bases; unmatched junction bases: 10. Germline V gene lookup returns CDR1 MGHRA and CDR2 YSYEKL. CDR3 length: 17 amino acids. The CDR3 spells CASSQLDRGLSDTEAFF. In nucleotides, the CDR3 is TGCGCCAGCAGCCAGTTAGACAGGGGGCTTTCCGACACTGAAGCTTTCTTT.

CDR3 amino acids: CASSVAVGSTNEQFF. CDR3 nucleotides: TGTGCCAGCAGCGTAGCGGTCGGGAGCACGAATGAGCAGTTCTTC. The rearrangement joins TRBV9 to TRBJ2-1; D might be TRBD2 (6 bases). Germline lookup yields CDR1 SGDLS and CDR2 YYNGEE. The CDR3 contains 15 residues. V was cut by 0 bases and J by 7 bases, with 14 bases left in between.

The chain combines TRBV9 with TRBJ1-2; 7 bases are a match to TRBD1. Germline V CDR1 and CDR2: SGDLS, YYNGEE. Trimming cost V 3 bases and J 1 base; bases outside gene matches: 9. The CDR3 runs 16 residues. The CDR3 region has the DNA TGTGCCAGCAGCGCGTTCGACAGGGTGGGTAACTATGGCTACACCTTC. Encoded protein: CASSAFDRVGNYGYTF.

The rearrangement links TRBV4-2 to TRBJ1-4; D is unclear. The CDR3 has 15 residues. The germline V and J ends were trimmed by 1 base and 4 bases, with 10 bases remaining between them. The germline CDR1 and CDR2 sequences are LGHNA and YNFKEQ. The CDR3 DNA reads TGTGCCAGCAGCCAAGCCTCAGGCATTAATGAAAAACTGTTTTTT. It yields the protein CASSQASGINEKLFF.

This chain links TRBV12-5 with TRBJ1-1, with D hard to call. This CDR3 spans 11 amino acids. Germline values: CDR1 LGHNT, CDR2 FRNRAP. The V and J ends lost 6 bases and 2 bases respectively, with 4 bases between them. Here the CDR3 DNA reads TGTGCTAGTGGCTTAAACACTGAAGCTTTCTTT. It translates to CASGLNTEAFF.

In DNA form, the CDR3 reads TGTGCCAGCAGCTTAGCGGCAGCAGATACGCAGTATTTT. Its translation is CASSLAAADTQYF. V is TRBV7-9 and J is TRBJ2-3; no clear D. Germline CDR1 reads SEHNR; CDR2 reads FQNEAQ (reference sequence). The CDR3 is made up of 13 amino acids. V dropped 0 bases and J dropped 4 bases, with 5 bases sitting between them.

In this sample, this clone turned up a few times. The chain links TRBV4-1 to TRBJ2-3; the D gene is possibly TRBD2 (6 bases). Trimming stripped 1 base from V and 4 bases from J, with 15 bases between. Per germline, CDR1 MGHRA and CDR2 YSYEKL. This CDR3 region has 16 residues. CDR3 loop: CASSQVPPGAPDTQYF. The CDR3 DNA sequence: TGCGCCAGCAGCCAAGTCCCGCCGGGAGCCCCAGATACGCAGTATTTT.

The chain recombines TRBV11-2 with TRBJ2-7; possible D gene TRBD2, 6 bases. CDR1 SGHAT and CDR2 FQNNGV come from the germline V gene. The CDR3 length is 13 residues. V lost 8 bases, J lost 6 bases, and 17 bases lay in between. CDR3 nucleotides: TGTGCCAGCTCTAGCGATTGGGGTACCGAGCAGTACTTC. It encodes CASSSDWGTEQYF.

The chain couples TRBV5-6 to TRBJ2-5, with 13 bases that match TRBD2. CDR3 length: 18 residues. Germline-derived CDR1 and CDR2 are SGHDT and YYEEEE. J was trimmed by 4 bases and V by 4 bases; bases with no gene match: 13. DNA of the CDR3: TGTGCCAGCAGCAGTGTGGGACTAGCGGGAATAATCGGAGAGACCCAGTACTTC. It is translated as CASSSVGLAGIIGETQYF.

This clone has only a few counts. This chain joins TRBV5-1 and TRBJ2-1; 8 bases match TRBD1. Trimming took 5 bases from V and 5 from J; bases not matched to a gene: 9. Germline-derived CDR1 and CDR2 are SGHRS and YFSETQ. The CDR3 sequence is 15 residues long. CDR3 bases: TGCGCCAGCAGTCTTACAGGGGGTGGGCACAATGAGCAGTTCTTC. Residues: CASSLTGGGHNEQFF.

J is TRBJ1-1 and V is TRBV14, with unresolved D. V lost 1 base and J 5 bases, leaving 23 bases between the germline ends. Germline-derived CDR1 and CDR2 are SGHDN and FVKESK. This CDR3 has 18 residues. The CDR3 here is CASSQADVRAGIGTEAFF. CDR3 coding DNA: TGTGCCAGCAGCCAAGCCGATGTTCGGGCGGGAATTGGGACTGAAGCTTTCTTT. The variable domain in full, completed from reference TRBV14 and TRBJ1-1, reads EAGVTQFPSHSVIEKGQTVTLRCDPISGHDNLYWYRRVMGKEIKFLLHFVKESKQDESGMPNNRFLAERTGGTYSTLKVQPAELEDSGVYFCASSQADVRAGIGTEAFFGQGTRLTVV.

The gene calls are TRBV5-6 and TRBJ2-7, with 7 bases fitting TRBD1. V was pared by 0 bases and J by 7 bases, with 16 bases of the junction left unmatched. CDR1 is SGHDT and CDR2 is YYEEEE in the germline V gene. This CDR3 contains 17 residues. The CDR3 sequence: CASSLGRVGQMFKEQYF. As DNA, the CDR3 is TGTGCCAGCAGCTTGGGCCGGGTGGGACAGATGTTTAAGGAGCAGTACTTC.

The chain uses TRBV6-5 and TRBJ2-7, with 14 bases matching TRBD2. Germline V gene lookup returns CDR1 MNHEY and CDR2 SVGAGI. CDR3 length equals 15 residues. Germline trimming cut 5 bases from V and 2 bases from J; bases unmatched to any gene: 2. CDR3 amino acids: CASSRTSGRTYEQYF. CDR3 DNA: TGTGCCAGCAGTCGGACTAGCGGGAGGACCTACGAGCAGTACTTC.

This CDR3 reads CASSSGRGGQETQYF. CDR3 bases: TGTGCCAGCAGCTCCGGGCGGGGGGGTCAAGAGACCCAGTACTTC. The rearrangement uses TRBV7-9 and TRBJ2-5; 9 bases are a match to TRBD2. The length of the CDR3 is 15 residues. V was clipped by 4 bases and J by 2 bases; unmatched bases: 5. Germline V CDR1 and CDR2: SEHNR, FQNEAQ (reference sequence).

The chain combines TRBV6-5 with TRBJ1-2; 9 nucleotides line up with TRBD1. The CDR3 length is 14 residues. Germline assignment: CDR1 MNHEY and CDR2 SVGAGI. Trimming took 2 bases from V and 7 from J; bases not matched to a gene: 5. CDR3 region: CASSYITGGSGYTF. The DNA of the CDR3 is TGTGCCAGCAGTTACATTACAGGGGGCAGTGGCTACACCTTC.